Below are 20 T cell receptor beta chains sequenced from a single sample in a study of blood T cell repertoires in COVID-19. This table comes from immunoSEQ multiplex PCR, and its TCRdb copy is limited to in-frame clones, with some not included. Here the sample spans about 170,000 clones, 74% being singletons. Sequencing input: peripheral blood. The receptors were sampled from a woman of 80 years or more with acute or convalescent COVID-19.

This clone was found a few times. This chain joins TRBV5-4 and TRBJ1-2, with TRBD1 identical over 7 bases. The V segment lost 2 bases and the J segment 4 bases; nucleotides outside the gene matches: 8. Germline V gives CDR1 SGHNT, CDR2 YYREEE (reference sequence). CDR3 length equals 15 residues. CDR3 region: CASSFGWTGPYGYTF. The DNA of the CDR3 is TGTGCCAGCAGCTTTGGTTGGACAGGACCCTATGGCTACACCTTC. Filled out from reference TRBV5-4 and TRBJ1-2, the complete variable domain reads ETGVTQSPTHLIKTRGQQVTLRCSSQSGHNTVSWYQQALGQGPQFIFQYYREEENGRGNFPPRFSGLQFPNYSSELNVNALELDDSALYLCASSFGWTGPYGYTFGSGTRLTVV.

This chain uses TRBV28 with TRBJ2-5; TRBD2 matches at 9 bases. The CDR3 has 20 amino acids. Germline CDR1 MDHEN, CDR2 SYDVKM. Trimming removed 6 bases from V and 2 bases from J; junction bases left unmatched: 22. CDR3 region: CASSRTWGASGNNKQETQYF. The CDR3 region has the DNA TGTGCCAGCAGCCGAACCTGGGGGGCTAGCGGGAACAACAAACAAGAGACCCAGTACTTC. The whole variable domain, filled in from reference TRBV28 and TRBJ2-5, reads DVKVTQSSRYLVKRTGEKVFLECVQDMDHENMFWYRQDPGLGLRLIYFSYDVKMKEKGDIPEGYSVSREKKERFSLILESASTNQTSMYLCASSRTWGASGNNKQETQYFGPGTRLLVL.

V and J are TRBV7-2 and TRBJ2-7; D uncertain. Germline V gene data show CDR1 as SGHTA and CDR2 as FQGNSA. CDR3 length: 12 residues. V dropped 5 bases and J dropped 5 bases, with 10 bases sitting between them. This CDR3 is CASSQSRHEQYF. The CDR3 nucleotides are TGTGCCAGCAGCCAATCGCGCCACGAGCAGTACTTC.

The chain couples TRBV2 to TRBJ1-1; 7 bases are a match to TRBD1. The CDR3 spans 13 residues. With 6 bases clipped from V and 4 bases from J, the junction kept 5 bases outside the gene matches. The V gene's germline CDR1 is SNHLY and CDR2 FYNNEI. DNA for the CDR3: TGTGCCAGCAGATTACAGGGGCCCACTGAAGCTTTCTTT. It specifies CASRLQGPTEAFF. The whole variable domain, remainder taken from reference TRBV2 and TRBJ1-1, is EPEVTQTPSHQVTQMGQEVILRCVPISNHLYFYWYRQILGQKVEFLVSFYNNEISEKSEIFDDQFSVERPDGSNFTLKIRSTKLEDSAMYFCASRLQGPTEAFFGQGTRLTVV.

The CDR3, as DNA: TGTGCCAGCAGCTTAAGTACAGACATATATGGCTACACCTTC. It is translated as CASSLSTDIYGYTF. The chain joins TRBV7-2 to TRBJ1-2, with D unclear. Germline assignment: CDR1 SGHTA and CDR2 FQGNSA. Trimming took 2 bases from V and 5 from J, leaving 12 bases between them. The CDR3 spans 14 residues.

This clone was seen only a few times. The chain employs TRBV30 and TRBJ1-5; the match to TRBD1 covers 9 bases. CDR3 length: 15 amino acids. Trimming removed 2 bases from V and 8 bases from J; junction bases left unmatched: 10. CDR1 is GTSNPN and CDR2 is SVGIG in the germline V gene (reference sequence). The CDR3 spells CAWSRGQGSSEPQHF. CDR3 DNA sequence: TGTGCCTGGAGTAGGGGACAGGGATCTTCTGAGCCCCAGCATTTT.

This clone was picked up a small number of times. V gene TRBV27 combines with J gene TRBJ2-7, with D hard to call. Per the germline V gene, CDR1 is MNHEY and CDR2 is SMNVEV (reference sequence). Deletions cut 0 bases from V and 4 bases from J, with 16 bases between. The CDR3 runs to 16 residues. CDR3 amino acids: CASSLSNLYSDYEQYF. The CDR3 region has the DNA TGTGCCAGCAGTTTATCTAATCTATACTCCGATTACGAGCAGTACTTC.

V and J are TRBV19 and TRBJ1-5, with 7 nucleotides matching TRBD1. The CDR3 has 13 amino acids. V trimming: 9 bases; J trimming: 4 bases; junction bases outside the gene matches: 6. CDR1 is LNHDA, CDR2 SQIVND, per germline (reference sequence). As DNA, the CDR3 is TGTGCCAGCCACAGGGGATTGAATCAGCCCCAGCATTTT. It is translated as CASHRGLNQPQHF.

The chain has TRBV4-1 and TRBJ2-4; possibly TRBD2 for D (6 bases). Trimming pared 0 bases from V and 0 bases from J, leaving 18 bases between. The CDR3 has 19 residues. Germline V lookup: CDR1 MGHRA, CDR2 YSYEKL. As DNA, the CDR3 is TGCGCCAGCAGCCAAGAACGGACCGGCGGGACCATAGCCAAAAACATTCAGTACTTC. Encoded protein: CASSQERTGGTIAKNIQYF.

The rearrangement uses TRBV7-2 and TRBJ2-3, with D tentatively TRBD1 (5 bases). The CDR3 sequence is 12 residues long. Germline assignment: CDR1 SGHTA and CDR2 FQGNSA. V lost 3 bases to trimming and J lost 14 bases, with 15 bases between them. DNA for the CDR3: TGTGCCAGCAGCTTCGAAGGACACGATTCGTATTTT. This translates into CASSFEGHDSYF. The variable domain in full, with the rest retrieved from reference TRBV7-2 and TRBJ2-3, is GAGVSQSPSNKVTEKGKDVELRCDPISGHTALYWYRQSLGQGLEFLIYFQGNSAPDKSGLPSDRFSAERTGGSVSTLTIQRTQQEDSAVYLCASSFEGHDSYFGPGTRLTVL.

This chain joins TRBV19 and TRBJ1-1; possible D gene TRBD1, 6 bases. The CDR3 extends over 14 amino acids. Trimming pared 2 bases from V and 1 base from J, leaving 8 bases between. CDR1 and CDR2 (germline): LNHDA, SQIVND (reference sequence). CDR3 nucleotides: TGTGCCAGTAGTATACTACAGGGGAACACTGAAGCTTTCTTT. Protein product: CASSILQGNTEAFF.

V usage is TRBV3-1 (or the pseudogene TRBV3-2) and J usage is TRBJ2-5; possible D gene TRBD2, 5 bases. This CDR3 spans 14 amino acids. V was shortened by 4 bases and J by 4 bases, with 13 bases between the two germline ends. Germline V gene data show CDR1 as LGHDT and CDR2 as YNNKEL (reference sequence). The CDR3 is CASSPSLSVETQYF. DNA of the CDR3: TGTGCCAGCAGCCCCTCCCTTAGCGTAGAGACCCAGTACTTC.

The J gene is TRBJ1-2, the V gene TRBV19; 7 nucleotides line up with TRBD1. The CDR3 contains 12 residues. V lost 7 bases and J lost 4; bases outside the gene matches: 3. Germline-derived CDR1 and CDR2 are LNHDA and SQIVND (reference sequence). CDR3 sequence (DNA): TGTGCCAGTAAAGCAGGGGGCTATGGCTACACCTTC. It is translated as CASKAGGYGYTF.

V is TRBV6-1 and J is TRBJ1-3; D gene uncertain. V lost 2 bases and J lost 6, with 17 bases in between. Germline lookup yields CDR1 MNHNS and CDR2 SASEGT. There are 16 residues in the CDR3. The DNA of the CDR3 is TGTGCCAGCAGTGAATTCGCGGGCTCCACTGCAAACACCATATATTTT. Amino acids: CASSEFAGSTANTIYF.

This clone was seen many times. The chain has TRBV4-1 and TRBJ2-3, with 11 bases fitting TRBD2. The length of the CDR3 is 18 residues. V shed 3 bases, J shed 5 bases, and the junction held 13 bases outside the gene matches. Germline V lookup: CDR1 MGHRA, CDR2 YSYEKL. Here the CDR3 reads CASSHTRTSGSIKDTQYF. CDR3 coding DNA: TGCGCCAGCAGCCACACCCGAACTAGCGGGAGTATTAAAGATACGCAGTATTTT.

The rearrangement links TRBV7-9 to TRBJ1-4, with a tentative D call TRBD1 (6 bases). This CDR3 contains 13 residues. Trimming took off 7 bases at V and 8 bases at J, with 14 bases between the two ends. Germline CDR1 is SEHNR and CDR2 is FQNEAQ (reference sequence). Here the CDR3 DNA reads TGTGCCAGCAAAATCCGGGACACCGAAAAACTGTTTTTT. This gives the protein CASKIRDTEKLFF. Supplemented by reference TRBV7-9 and TRBJ1-4, the full variable domain reads DTGVSQNPRHKITKRGQNVTFRCDPISEHNRLYWYRQTLGQGPEFLTYFQNEAQLEKSRLLSDRFSAERPKGSFSTLEIQRTEQGDSAMYLCASKIRDTEKLFFGSGTQLSVL.

This chain connects TRBV24-1 to TRBJ1-4; TRBD1 aligns across 7 bases. Germline V gene sequence: CDR1 KGHDR, CDR2 SFDVKD. V trimming: 4 bases; J trimming: 4 bases; junction bases outside the gene matches: 5. The CDR3 totals 15 residues. The CDR3 sequence is CATSDPRQGNEKLFF. The CDR3 DNA reads TGTGCCACCAGTGACCCACGACAGGGTAATGAAAAACTGTTTTTT.

The chain has TRBV27 and TRBJ1-2; D is ambiguous. The CDR3 length is 16 residues. Trimming removed 5 bases at V and 4 bases at J, with 20 bases between. CDR1 is MNHEY and CDR2 is SMNVEV in the germline V gene (reference sequence). DNA of the CDR3: TGTGCCAGCAGTCTCTCGGGGATCGTCTTGACCTATGGCTACACCTTC. Amino acid sequence: CASSLSGIVLTYGYTF.

The chain combines TRBV6-5 with TRBJ2-1; TRBD2 aligns across 7 bases. From germline, CDR1 is MNHEY and CDR2 SVGAGI. This CDR3 is 14 amino acids long. The trim removed 6 bases at V and 5 bases at J, leaving 7 bases unmatched. The CDR3 reads CASRLAAYHNEQFF. The CDR3 region has the DNA TGTGCCAGCAGGCTAGCGGCATACCACAATGAGCAGTTCTTC.

The chain recombines TRBV7-6 with TRBJ1-2; 9 bases agree with TRBD1. The junction had 9 bases not matched to a gene; V was cut back by 1 base and J by 6 bases. The CDR3 sequence is 16 residues long. Looked up from germline, CDR1 is SGHVS and CDR2 is FNYEAQ. Written as DNA, the CDR3 is TGTGCCAGCAGCTTAGGTGTCCCGGGACAGGGAGATGGCTACACCTTC. Translation gives CASSLGVPGQGDGYTF.